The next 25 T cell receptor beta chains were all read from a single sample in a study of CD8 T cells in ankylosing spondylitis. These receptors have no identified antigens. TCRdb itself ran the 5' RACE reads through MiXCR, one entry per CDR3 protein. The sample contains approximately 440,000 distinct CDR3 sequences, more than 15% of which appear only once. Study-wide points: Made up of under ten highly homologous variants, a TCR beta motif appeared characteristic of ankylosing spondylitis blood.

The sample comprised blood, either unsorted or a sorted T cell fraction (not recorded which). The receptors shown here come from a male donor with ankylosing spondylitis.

The CDR3 DNA sequence: TGTGCCAGCAGCTTAGTTCTAGTATGGGGCACAGATACGCAGTATTTT. Amino acids: CASSLVLVWGTDTQYF. The chain is built from TRBV7-8 and TRBJ2-3; no reliable D call. Trimming stripped 1 base from V and 1 base from J, with 12 bases between. Germline loops: CDR1 SGHVS, CDR2 FQNEAQ. The CDR3 covers 16 residues.

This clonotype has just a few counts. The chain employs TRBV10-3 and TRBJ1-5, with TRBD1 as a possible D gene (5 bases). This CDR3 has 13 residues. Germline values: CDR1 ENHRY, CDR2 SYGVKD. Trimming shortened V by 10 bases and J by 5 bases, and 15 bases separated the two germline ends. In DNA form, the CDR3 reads TGTGCCACTAGACGCGGCAGGGATCAGCCCCAGCATTTT. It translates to CATRRGRDQPQHF.

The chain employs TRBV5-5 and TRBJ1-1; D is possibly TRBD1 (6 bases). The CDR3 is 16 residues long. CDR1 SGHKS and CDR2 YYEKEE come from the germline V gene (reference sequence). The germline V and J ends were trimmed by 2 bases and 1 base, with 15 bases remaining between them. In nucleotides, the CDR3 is TGTGCCAGCAGCTTATTTTCATGGACAGCGAACACTGAAGCTTTCTTT. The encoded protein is CASSLFSWTANTEAFF.

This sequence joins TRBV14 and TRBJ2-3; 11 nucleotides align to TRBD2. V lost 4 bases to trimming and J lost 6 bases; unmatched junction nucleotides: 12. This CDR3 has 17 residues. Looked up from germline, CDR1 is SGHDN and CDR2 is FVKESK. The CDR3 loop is CASSRHHSGGALDTQYF. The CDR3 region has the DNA TGTGCCAGCAGCCGCCACCATAGCGGGGGGGCGTTGGATACGCAGTATTTT.

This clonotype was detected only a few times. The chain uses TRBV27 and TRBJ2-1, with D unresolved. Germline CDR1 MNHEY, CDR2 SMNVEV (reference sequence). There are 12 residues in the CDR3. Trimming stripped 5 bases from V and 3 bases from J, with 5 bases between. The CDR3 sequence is CASSERYNEQFF. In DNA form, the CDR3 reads TGTGCCAGCAGTGAGCGCTACAATGAGCAGTTCTTC.

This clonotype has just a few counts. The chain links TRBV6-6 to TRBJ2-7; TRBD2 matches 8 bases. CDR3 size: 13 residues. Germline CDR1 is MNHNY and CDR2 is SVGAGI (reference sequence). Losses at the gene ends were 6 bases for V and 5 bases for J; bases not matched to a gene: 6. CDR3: CASRSGGQNEQYF. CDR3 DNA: TGTGCCAGCAGGTCGGGGGGGCAGAACGAGCAGTACTTC.

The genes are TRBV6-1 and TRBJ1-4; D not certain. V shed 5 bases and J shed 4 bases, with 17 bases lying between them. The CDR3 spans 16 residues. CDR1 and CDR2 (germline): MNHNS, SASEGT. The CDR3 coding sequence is TGTGCCAGCAGTCCCAGGAGGGCGACAAGTAATGAAAAACTGTTTTTT. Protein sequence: CASSPRRATSNEKLFF.

In DNA, the CDR3 is TGTGCCAGCAGCCGACAGGGCTACCAGTACTTC. Protein sequence: CASSRQGYQYF. The chain combines TRBV6-2 or TRBV6-3 with TRBJ2-5; 7 positions match TRBD1. J was trimmed by 10 bases and V by 6 bases; bases with no gene match: 5. Germline V lookup: CDR1 MNHEY, CDR2 SVGEGT. CDR3 length: 11 residues.

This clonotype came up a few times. The CDR3 DNA reads as TGCAGTGCTAGAGCTAGGAGGGCGGGGACTGAAGCTTTCTTT. Translated: CSARARRAGTEAFF. The V and J genes are TRBV20-1 and TRBJ1-1; D is undetermined. Trimming left V 1 base short and J 5 bases short, with 14 bases between. The CDR3 covers 14 residues. Germline V gives CDR1 DFQATT, CDR2 SNEGSKA (reference sequence).

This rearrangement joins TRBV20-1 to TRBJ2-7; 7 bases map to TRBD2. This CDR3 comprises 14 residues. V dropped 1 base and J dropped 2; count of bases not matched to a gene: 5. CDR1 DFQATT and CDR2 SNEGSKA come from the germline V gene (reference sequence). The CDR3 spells CSARVPGLPYEQYF. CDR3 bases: TGCAGTGCTAGAGTCCCGGGACTACCCTACGAGCAGTACTTC.

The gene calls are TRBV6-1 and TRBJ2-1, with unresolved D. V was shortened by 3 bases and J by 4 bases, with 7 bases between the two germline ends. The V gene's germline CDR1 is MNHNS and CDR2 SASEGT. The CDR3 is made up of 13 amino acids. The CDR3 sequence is CASSDWSYNEQFF. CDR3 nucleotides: TGTGCCAGCAGTGACTGGTCGTACAATGAGCAGTTCTTC.

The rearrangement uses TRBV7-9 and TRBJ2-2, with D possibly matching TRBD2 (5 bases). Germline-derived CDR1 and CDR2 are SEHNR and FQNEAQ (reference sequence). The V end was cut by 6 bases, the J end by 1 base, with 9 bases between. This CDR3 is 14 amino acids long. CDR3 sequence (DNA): TGTGCCAGCAGGAAAGCGGTGAACACCGGGGAGCTGTTTTTT. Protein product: CASRKAVNTGELFF.

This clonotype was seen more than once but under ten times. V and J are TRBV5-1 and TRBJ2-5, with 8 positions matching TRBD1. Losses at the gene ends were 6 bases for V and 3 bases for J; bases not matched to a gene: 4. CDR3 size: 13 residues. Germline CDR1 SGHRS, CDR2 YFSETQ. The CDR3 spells CASTPTGEETQYF. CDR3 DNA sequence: TGCGCCAGCACTCCGACAGGGGAAGAGACCCAGTACTTC. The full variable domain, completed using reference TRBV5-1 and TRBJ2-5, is KAGVTQTPRYLIKTRGQQVTLSCSPISGHRSVSWYQQTPGQGLQFLFEYFSETQRNKGNFPGRFSGRQFSNSRSEMNVSTLELGDSALYLCASTPTGEETQYFGPGTRLLVL.

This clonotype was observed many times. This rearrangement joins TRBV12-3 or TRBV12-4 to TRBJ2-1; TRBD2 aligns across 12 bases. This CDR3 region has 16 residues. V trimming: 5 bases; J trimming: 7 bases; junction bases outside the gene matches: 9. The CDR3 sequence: CASSPTSGSVKNEQFF. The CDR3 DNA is TGTGCCAGCAGTCCGACTAGCGGGAGTGTTAAAAATGAGCAGTTCTTC.

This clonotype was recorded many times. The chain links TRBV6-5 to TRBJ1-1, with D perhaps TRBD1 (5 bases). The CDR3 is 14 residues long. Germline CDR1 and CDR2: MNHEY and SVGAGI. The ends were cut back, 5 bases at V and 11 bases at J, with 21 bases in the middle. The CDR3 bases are TGTGCCAGCAGTATACGGGGGAGCCCCGACGCGGCTTTCTTT. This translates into CASSIRGSPDAAFF.

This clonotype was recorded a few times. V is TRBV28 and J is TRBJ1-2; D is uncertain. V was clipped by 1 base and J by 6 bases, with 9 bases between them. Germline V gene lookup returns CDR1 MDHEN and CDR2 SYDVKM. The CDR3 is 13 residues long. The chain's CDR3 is CASSLLRTDGYTF. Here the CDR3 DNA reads TGTGCCAGCAGTTTATTGCGGACGGATGGCTACACCTTC.

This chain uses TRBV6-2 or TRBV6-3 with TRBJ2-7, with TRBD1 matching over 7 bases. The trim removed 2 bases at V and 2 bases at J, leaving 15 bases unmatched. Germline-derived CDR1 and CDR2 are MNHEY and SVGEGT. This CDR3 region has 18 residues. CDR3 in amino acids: CASSYIGGQSGGTYEQYF. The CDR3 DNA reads TGTGCCAGCAGTTACATAGGGGGACAGTCCGGCGGAACCTACGAGCAGTACTTC.

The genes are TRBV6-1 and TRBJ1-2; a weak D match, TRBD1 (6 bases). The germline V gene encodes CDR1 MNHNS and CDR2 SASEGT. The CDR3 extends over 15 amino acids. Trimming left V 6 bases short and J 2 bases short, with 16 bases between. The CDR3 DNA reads TGTGCCAGCAGGGAGACAGCAGGACAGAACTATGGCTACACCTTC. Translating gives CASRETAGQNYGYTF.

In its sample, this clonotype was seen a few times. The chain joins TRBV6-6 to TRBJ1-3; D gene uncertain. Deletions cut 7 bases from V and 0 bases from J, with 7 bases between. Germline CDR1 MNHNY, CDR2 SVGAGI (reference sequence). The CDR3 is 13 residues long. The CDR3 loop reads CASNSYSGNTIYF. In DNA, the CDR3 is TGTGCCAGCAACAGCTACTCTGGAAACACCATATATTTT.

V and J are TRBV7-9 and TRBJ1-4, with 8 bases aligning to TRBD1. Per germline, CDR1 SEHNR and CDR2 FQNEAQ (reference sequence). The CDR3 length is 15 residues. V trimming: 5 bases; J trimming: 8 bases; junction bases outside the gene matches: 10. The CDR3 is CASSRRTGFEEKLFF. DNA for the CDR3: TGTGCCAGCAGCCGCAGGACAGGGTTTGAGGAAAAACTGTTTTTT.

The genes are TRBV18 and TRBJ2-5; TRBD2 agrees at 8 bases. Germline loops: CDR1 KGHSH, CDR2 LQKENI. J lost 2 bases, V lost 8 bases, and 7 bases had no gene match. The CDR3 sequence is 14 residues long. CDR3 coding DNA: TGTGCCAGCCACTTGACGGGGGGGCAAGAGACCCAGTACTTC. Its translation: CASHLTGGQETQYF.

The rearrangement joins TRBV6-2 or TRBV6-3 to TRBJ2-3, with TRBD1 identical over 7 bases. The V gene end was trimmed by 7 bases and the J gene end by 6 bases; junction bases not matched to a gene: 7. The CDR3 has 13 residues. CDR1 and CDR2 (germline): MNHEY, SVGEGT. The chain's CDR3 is CASTLDRVDTQYF. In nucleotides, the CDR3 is TGTGCCAGCACCCTCGACAGGGTGGATACGCAGTATTTT.

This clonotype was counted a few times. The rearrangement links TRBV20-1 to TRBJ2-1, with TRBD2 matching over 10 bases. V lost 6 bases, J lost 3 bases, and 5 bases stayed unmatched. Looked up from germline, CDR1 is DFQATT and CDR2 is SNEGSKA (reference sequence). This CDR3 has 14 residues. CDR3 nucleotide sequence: TGCAGTGCCCTCATAGCGGGGGGCTACAATGAGCAGTTCTTC. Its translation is CSALIAGGYNEQFF.

Written as DNA, the CDR3 is TGTGCCAGCAGCTTGTCGCAGGGATCCACTGAAGCTTTCTTT. Translating gives CASSLSQGSTEAFF. The chain joins TRBV7-3 to TRBJ1-1; possibly TRBD1 for D (5 bases). With 3 bases removed from V and 4 bases from J, the gap between germline ends came to 12 bases. This CDR3 is built from 14 residues. Germline-derived CDR1 and CDR2 are SGHTA and FQGTGA.

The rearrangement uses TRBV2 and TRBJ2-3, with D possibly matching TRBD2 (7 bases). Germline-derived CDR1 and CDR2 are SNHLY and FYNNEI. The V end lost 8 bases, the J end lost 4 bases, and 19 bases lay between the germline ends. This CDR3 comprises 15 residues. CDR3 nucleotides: TGTGCCAGCTCGTTAGGGGGGGGGCGCCCAGATACGCAGTATTTT. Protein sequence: CASSLGGGRPDTQYF.